A single sample is the source of the 2 T cell receptor beta chains below, sequenced in a study of shared clonotypes between healthy human individuals. Assay used: immunoSEQ multiplex PCR; TCRdb lists only in-frame clones, some missing. The sample has about 1 million clones, about 84% seen once. Sequencing was carried out using memory CD4+ T cells from PBMCs. The subset was: CD45RA-negative fraction. These receptor sequences come from a man younger than 30 in good health. Some clones in this sample may be carry-over from other donors' samples.

The chain employs TRBV10-3 and TRBJ1-2; D is unclear. Trimming cost V 7 bases and J 0 bases, with 24 bases left between them. There are 18 residues in the CDR3. CDR1 and CDR2 from the germline V gene are ENHRY and SYGVKD. CDR3 loop: CAITPSQGTSPSNYGYTF. The DNA for the CDR3 is TGTGCCATCACCCCCTCCCAAGGCACCTCTCCGTCTAACTATGGCTACACCTTC.

The chain carries TRBV30 and TRBJ1-4; the D gene is possibly TRBD1 (6 bases). CDR1 is GTSNPN, CDR2 SVGIG, per germline (reference sequence). CDR3 length equals 15 residues. Trimming cost V 4 bases and J 8 bases, with 20 bases left between them. CDR3 sequence: CAWNSPGTGREKLFF. DNA for the CDR3: TGTGCCTGGAATTCCCCCGGCACAGGGCGGGAAAAACTGTTTTTT.